These 17 T cell receptor beta chains were sequenced from one sample in a study of cytomegalovirus exposure and HLA in healthy donors. Profiled with immunoSEQ multiplex PCR; TCRdb holds only in-frame clones, not every one. The data show about 73,000 clones, 94% seen once. Source material: PBMCs. The source is a woman aged 18-30 years in good health and CMV-seropositive.

The rearrangement joins TRBV6-5 to TRBJ2-7; TRBD2 agrees at 9 bases. The junction had 7 bases not matched to a gene; V was cut back by 6 bases and J by 1 base. Germline-derived CDR1 and CDR2 are MNHEY and SVGAGI. The CDR3 extends over 15 amino acids. In nucleotides, the CDR3 is TGTGCCAGCAGGAGACTAGCGGACCTATCCTACGAGCAGTACTTC. This codes for CASRRLADLSYEQYF.

The rearrangement uses TRBV19 and TRBJ2-6; D may be TRBD1 (6 bases). V lost 7 bases, J lost 0 bases, and 13 bases lay in between. The CDR3 is 16 residues long. Germline CDR1 reads LNHDA; CDR2 reads SQIVND (reference sequence). For the CDR3, the DNA is TGTGCCAGTATGGACAGCGTGAACTCTGGGGCCAACGTCCTGACTTTC. This encodes CASMDSVNSGANVLTF.

This chain links TRBV28 with TRBJ2-7, with unresolved D. CDR3 length: 15 residues. V dropped 5 bases and J dropped 4 bases, with 18 bases sitting between them. Per the germline V gene, CDR1 is MDHEN and CDR2 is SYDVKM. In DNA form, the CDR3 reads TGTGCCAGCAGTCCTTTAGTAAGGAGTCCATACGAGCAGTACTTC. This codes for CASSPLVRSPYEQYF.

This clone was seen only once. The rearrangement uses TRBV7-8 and TRBJ1-6; tentatively, D is TRBD1 (5 bases). The V and J ends lost 1 base and 9 bases respectively, with 10 bases between them. The CDR3 has 14 amino acids. Looked up from germline, CDR1 is SGHVS and CDR2 is FQNEAQ. The CDR3 DNA sequence: TGTGCCAGCAGCTTAGGGGGGGGGAGTTCACCCCTCCACTTT. Residues: CASSLGGGSSPLHF.

The rearrangement uses TRBV27 and TRBJ2-7; 7 bases line up with TRBD2. V shed 3 bases, J shed 4 bases, and the junction held 3 bases outside the gene matches. CDR1 and CDR2 (germline): MNHEY, SMNVEV (reference sequence). This CDR3 region has 13 residues. The CDR3 region is CASSFGGSYEQYF. DNA for the CDR3: TGTGCCAGCAGTTTCGGGGGGTCTTACGAGCAGTACTTC.

J is TRBJ1-1 and V is TRBV5-6; 11 positions match TRBD1. J gave up 4 bases and V 4 bases, and 3 bases lay outside the gene matches. Germline V gene data show CDR1 as SGHDT and CDR2 as YYEEEE. This CDR3 comprises 14 residues. In nucleotides, the CDR3 is TGTGCCAGCAGCCCAGGGACAGGGGGCACTGAAGCTTTCTTT. It codes for CASSPGTGGTEAFF.

V is TRBV19 and J is TRBJ1-5; TRBD1 aligns across 7 bases. Germline CDR1 is LNHDA and CDR2 is SQIVND (reference sequence). The J segment lost 4 bases and the V segment lost 6 bases, leaving 6 bases of the junction unmatched. The CDR3 length is 14 residues. The CDR3 reads CASSADRVNQPQHF. CDR3 bases: TGTGCCAGTAGCGCCGACAGGGTTAATCAGCCCCAGCATTTT.

The chain couples TRBV27 to TRBJ1-1; tentative D call: TRBD1 (6 bases). The CDR3 runs 15 residues. Trimming took 2 bases from V and 1 from J, leaving 11 bases between them. CDR1 and CDR2 (germline): MNHEY, SMNVEV (reference sequence). The CDR3 is CASSLRGGSNTEAFF. The CDR3 DNA is TGTGCCAGCAGTTTAAGGGGGGGCTCGAACACTGAAGCTTTCTTT.

The rearrangement joins TRBV21-1 to TRBJ1-6; the DNA was not used to check the table's D call, TRBD1. TRBV21-1 is listed as a pseudogene. The CDR3 runs to 21 residues. The CDR3 DNA is TGTGCCAGCAGCAGAATCCTCCGTCGGGACAGGGGTTACCATCATGATTCACCCCTCCACTTT. Amino acids: CASSRILRRDRGYHHDSPLHF.

This clone was recorded only once. The chain recombines TRBV25-1 with TRBJ1-4; tentatively, D is TRBD1 (6 bases). The CDR3 is 17 residues long. Germline V lookup: CDR1 MGHDK, CDR2 SYGVNS. V gave up 1 base and J gave up 8 bases, with 20 bases separating them. CDR3 sequence: CASSESLQGLGREKLFF. As DNA, the CDR3 is TGTGCCAGCAGTGAATCCCTACAGGGTCTTGGACGGGAAAAACTGTTTTTT.

The rearrangement uses TRBV28 and TRBJ2-1, with 15 bases matching TRBD2. The V gene's germline CDR1 is MDHEN and CDR2 SYDVKM. The CDR3 length is 16 residues. The J segment lost 7 bases and the V segment lost 6 bases, leaving 7 bases of the junction unmatched. CDR3: CASSLGTSGRINEQFF. The CDR3 DNA sequence: TGTGCCAGCAGCCTAGGGACTAGCGGGAGGATTAATGAGCAGTTCTTC.

The chain joins TRBV29-1 to TRBJ1-1; 7 bases are a match to TRBD1. V trimming: 7 bases; J trimming: 3 bases; junction bases outside the gene matches: 11. CDR1 and CDR2 from the germline V gene are SQVTM and ANQGSEA. The CDR3 has 14 residues. The CDR3 sequence is CSALTRGPDTEAFF. The CDR3 bases are TGCAGCGCCCTAACGAGGGGGCCGGACACTGAAGCTTTCTTT. Full variable domain (remainder filled in from reference TRBV29-1 and TRBJ1-1): SAVISQKPSRDICQRGTSLTIQCQVDSQVTMMFWYRQQPGQSLTLIATANQGSEATYESGFVIDKFPISRPNLTFSTLTVSNMSPEDSSIYLCSALTRGPDTEAFFGQGTRLTVV.

The genes are TRBV19 and TRBJ2-7; possible D gene TRBD2, 5 bases. V was trimmed by 5 bases and J by 12 bases, leaving 20 bases between them. Germline assignment: CDR1 LNHDA and CDR2 SQIVND (reference sequence). The CDR3 sequence is 13 residues long. The CDR3 spells CASSEAAAGDRYF. The CDR3 coding sequence is TGTGCCAGTAGTGAGGCAGCCGCCGGGGATCGGTACTTC.

This chain connects TRBV29-1 to TRBJ2-7; TRBD1 is a possible D gene (6 bases). V shed 4 bases and J shed 2 bases, with 9 bases lying between them. The CDR3 is 12 amino acids. Germline values: CDR1 SQVTM, CDR2 ANQGSEA. This CDR3 is CSVGGTPYEQYF. The CDR3 region has the DNA TGCAGCGTTGGTGGGACACCCTACGAGCAGTACTTC.

The chain uses TRBV9 and TRBJ1-4; D is unclear. V lost 4 bases and J lost 8, with 18 bases in between. The CDR3 spans 15 residues. CDR1 SGDLS and CDR2 YYNGEE come from the germline V gene. The CDR3 region has the DNA TGTGCCAGCAGCCCCCGCGGCAGTCTACTCGAAAAACTGTTTTTT. It specifies CASSPRGSLLEKLFF.

The rearrangement links TRBV4-1 to TRBJ2-7, with 7 bases that match TRBD2. The CDR3 consists of 15 residues. Unmatched junction bases numbered 9, after V lost 1 base and J lost 6 bases. Per the germline V gene, CDR1 is MGHRA and CDR2 is YSYEKL. Here the CDR3 reads CASSQGGSGLREQYF. The CDR3 DNA reads as TGCGCCAGCAGCCAAGGCGGGAGTGGGCTTCGCGAGCAGTACTTC.

This chain joins TRBV27 and TRBJ2-7; 7 bases are a match to TRBD1. The CDR3 is 13 amino acids. The V segment lost 10 bases and the J segment 9 bases; nucleotides outside the gene matches: 15. Germline lookup yields CDR1 MNHEY and CDR2 SMNVEV (reference sequence). Written as DNA, the CDR3 is TGTGCCACCTCCGGGACAGTCGAATCCGCGCAGTACTTC. This gives the protein CATSGTVESAQYF.